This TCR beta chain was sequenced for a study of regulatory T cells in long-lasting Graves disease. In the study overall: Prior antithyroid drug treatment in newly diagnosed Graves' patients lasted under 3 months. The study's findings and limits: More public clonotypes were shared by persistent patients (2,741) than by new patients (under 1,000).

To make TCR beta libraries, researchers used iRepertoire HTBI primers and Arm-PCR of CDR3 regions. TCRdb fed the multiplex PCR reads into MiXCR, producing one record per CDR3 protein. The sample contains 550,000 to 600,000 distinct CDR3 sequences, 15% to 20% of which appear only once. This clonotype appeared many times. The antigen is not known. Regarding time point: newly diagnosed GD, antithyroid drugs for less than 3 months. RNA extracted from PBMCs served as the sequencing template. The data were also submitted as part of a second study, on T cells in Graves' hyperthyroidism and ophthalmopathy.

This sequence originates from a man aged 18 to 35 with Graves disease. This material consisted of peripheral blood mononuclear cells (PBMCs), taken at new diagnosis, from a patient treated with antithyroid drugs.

Here the CDR3 DNA reads TGCGCCAGCAGCTTGGCAGGACCTAACACCGGGGAGCTGTTTTTT. Its translation is CASSLAGPNTGELFF. This sequence joins TRBV5-1 and TRBJ2-2; D gene ambiguous. The V gene lost 0 bases and the J gene lost 2 bases, with 8 bases spanning the gap. The CDR3 length is 15 residues. The V gene's germline CDR1 is SGHRS and CDR2 YFSETQ.